A single sample gave rise to the 6 T cell receptor beta chains below, sequenced in a study of graft-versus-host responses after intestinal transplantation. Profiled with immunoSEQ multiplex PCR; TCRdb holds only in-frame clones, not every one. The sample shows roughly 19,000 clones, over 90% of them seen only once. Material: PBMCs, obtained 23 days after intestinal transplant. These receptors all stem from a human patient who received an intestinal transplant, so some T cells may come from the graft donor.

The rearrangement links TRBV7-9 to TRBJ2-1; no firm D call. Looked up from germline, CDR1 is SEHNR and CDR2 is FQNEAQ (reference sequence). The CDR3 length is 11 residues. The V end was cut by 1 base, the J end by 9 bases, with 4 bases between. CDR3 sequence (DNA): TGTGCCAGCAGCTTAGGTGTTGAGCAGTTCTTC. As protein: CASSLGVEQFF. Full variable domain (remainder filled in from reference TRBV7-9 and TRBJ2-1): DTGVSQNPRHKITKRGQNVTFRCDPISEHNRLYWYRQTLGQGPEFLTYFQNEAQLEKSRLLSDRFSAERPKGSFSTLEIQRTEQGDSAMYLCASSLGVEQFFGPGTRLTVL.

V usage is TRBV10-3 and J usage is TRBJ2-1; 9 nucleotides align to TRBD2. V trimming: 5 bases; J trimming: 2 bases; junction bases outside the gene matches: 4. Germline loops: CDR1 ENHRY, CDR2 SYGVKD. There are 15 residues in the CDR3. CDR3 bases: TGTGCCATCAGTTTAGCGGGAGAACCCTACAATGAGCAGTTCTTC. Translation gives CAISLAGEPYNEQFF.

The chain joins TRBV30 to TRBJ1-6; TRBD1 matches 8 bases. CDR1 and CDR2 from the germline V gene are GTSNPN and SVGIG (reference sequence). This CDR3 comprises 15 residues. V dropped 4 bases and J dropped 3; count of bases not matched to a gene: 5. The CDR3 is CAWNGQGGYNSPLHF. For the CDR3, the DNA is TGTGCCTGGAACGGACAGGGAGGCTATAATTCACCCCTCCACTTT.

The chain joins TRBV19 to TRBJ1-4, with D perhaps matching TRBD1 (5 bases). Germline assignment: CDR1 LNHDA and CDR2 SQIVND (reference sequence). The CDR3 runs to 14 residues. Trimming pared 6 bases from V and 2 bases from J, leaving 10 bases between. CDR3 bases: TGTGCCAGTAGCGGGACGGACACTAATGAAAAACTGTTTTTT. This encodes CASSGTDTNEKLFF.

The chain has TRBV27 and TRBJ1-5; tentatively, D is TRBD1 (6 bases). Trimming shortened V by 6 bases and J by 3 bases, and 12 bases separated the two germline ends. Germline CDR1 reads MNHEY; CDR2 reads SMNVEV (reference sequence). The CDR3 extends over 14 amino acids. Written as DNA, the CDR3 is TGTGCCAGCAGCCTGACAGGCCCCAATCAGCCCCAGCATTTT. Translating it yields CASSLTGPNQPQHF.

This clone was found a few times. The gene calls are TRBV21-1 and TRBJ1-3; the table names TRBD1, a call not compared with the DNA. TRBV21-1 is a listed pseudogene. CDR3 length: 15 amino acids. CDR3 coding DNA: TGTGCCAGCAGCAAGACAGGGCTCTCTGGAAACACCATATATTTT. It encodes CASSKTGLSGNTIYF.